Sequencing of this TCR beta chain was carried out in a study of T cell responses to AZD1222 COVID-19 vaccine. The CDR3 extends over 15 amino acids. The germline V gene encodes CDR1 MGHRA and CDR2 YSYEKL. The V gene lost 1 base and the J gene lost 3 bases, with 9 bases spanning the gap. Notes on this clone: No antigen is known for it.

Notes on the study in general: It was only after the peak T cell response that any repertoires were sampled. There were mostly white British donors and more females than males, and clonal diversity was possibly underestimated.

Profiled with immunoSEQ multiplex PCR; TCRdb holds only in-frame clones, not every one. The sample consists of 160,000 or so clones, approximately 90% of them appearing once. This sequence originates from an adult in good health. Sequencing used peripheral blood, obtained on day 0 of AZD1222 vaccination. This rearrangement joins TRBV4-1 to TRBJ2-2; D remains ambiguous. This chain's CDR3 is CASSQAGFDTGELFF. CDR3 nucleotides: TGCGCCAGCAGCCAAGCCGGATTCGACACCGGGGAGCTGTTTTTT.